This T cell receptor (beta chain) was obtained from a study of OX40 agonist ivuxolimab in advanced cancers. For the wider study: Ivuxolimab was a fully human IgG2 agonistic monoclonal antibody targeting the costimulatory receptor OX40 (CD134). In the dose-escalation cohort, 82.7% of patients were male, and the mean age was roughly 60 years, with a range of about 20 to 79. The purpose of peripheral TCRbeta sequencing was to test whether ivuxolimab changed TCR sequence diversity and led to clonal T-cell expansion. The paper covers the monotherapy dose-escalation part of the phase I ivuxolimab trial, which included N ≈ 50 patients. Intravenous ivuxolimab was administered to patients every 2 weeks at six dose levels: 0.01, 0.1, 0.3, 1.5, 3 and 10 mg/kg. Partial responses occurred in three dose-escalation patients, of whom one had hepatocellular carcinoma and two had cutaneous melanoma. Of the approximately 50 patients in dose escalation, 19 had hepatocellular carcinoma, approximately 15 had melanoma, 9 had renal cell carcinoma and 9 had head and neck cancer. Prior anti-PD-1, anti-PD-L1 or anti-CTLA-4 therapy was permitted, and less than 45% of dose-escalation patients had received checkpoint inhibitors. Paper-wide results and their limitations: Low levels of normalized T-cell clonal expansion were also seen in some nonresponding patients. After ivuxolimab, CD8+ T cells had more expanded clones than CD4+ T cells on average. Which antigens the clonally expanded peripheral T cells were specific for was not determined. At doses of 0.1 to 3.0 mg/kg, clonal expansion of both CD4+ and CD8+ T cells in blood was seen between baseline and week 6. In the 0.1-3.0 mg/kg groups, partial responders had among the lowest normalized peripheral clonal expansion, particularly in CD8+ T cells.

Regarding this clone: Its antigen has not been determined. Within one base of it there is no much larger clone, and no base qualities were kept.

The trial excluded patients who had a history of autoimmune disease or who were on systemic immunosuppression. Peripheral blood for TCR sequencing was drawn from every dose cohort at baseline, at cycle 4 day 1 and at cycle 7 day 1. Samples were obtained from an open-label, multicenter, first-in-human phase I dose-escalation trial of ivuxolimab. The trial enrolled adults with locally advanced or metastatic head and neck squamous cell, hepatocellular, melanoma or renal cell carcinoma. Before TCR sequencing, CD4+ and CD8+ T cells were separately sorted from peripheral blood. The CDR3 starts with the cysteine, ends with the phenylalanine, and has 15 residues. Just the 45-base CDR3 DNA is kept, in frame starting at base 1. From the germline V gene, CDR1 is SGHAT and CDR2 is FQNNGV. A distance of 8 bases separates the germline ends of V and J, which lose 1 base and 0 bases respectively. To sequence the TCRbeta CDR3 region, genomic DNA was isolated from the sorted cells. TCRbeta CDR3 regions were sequenced using the immunoSEQ Assay. TCRdb took this table from immuneACCESS and kept in-frame rearrangements with V and J called. Such tables lack part of the clones; where checked against another copy, unresolved V genes explain under half of the gap, and the rest is unexplained. The sample has about 54,000 clones on record, over 75% of them singletons. The top ten clonotypes cover 0.75% of the sample.

The TCR was taken from an adult with an advanced solid tumor such as melanoma, head and neck, liver or kidney cancer. The V gene is TRBV11-2 and the J gene is TRBJ2-3, with the D gene call left open. The sequencing here drew on CD4+ or CD8+ T cells sorted from blood, taken in a trial of the OX40 agonist ivuxolimab. CDR3 reads: CASSLVGVSTDTQYF. The nucleotides are TGTGCCAGCAGCTTAGTCGGAGTTAGCACAGATACGCAGTATTTT.